These 25 T cell receptor beta chains were sequenced from one sample in a study of cytomegalovirus exposure and HLA in healthy donors. PCR used 60 Vbeta primers and 13 Jbeta primers. This table comes from immunoSEQ multiplex PCR, and its TCRdb copy is limited to in-frame clones, with some not included. The sample includes fewer than 250,000 clones, around four fifths of them seen just once. The sequenced material came from PBMCs. The receptors come from a male donor in good health and CMV-seronegative.

V and J are TRBV19 and TRBJ2-1; 8 bases align to TRBD1. CDR1 is LNHDA, CDR2 SQIVND, per germline (reference sequence). With 3 bases clipped from V and 7 bases from J, the junction kept 8 bases outside the gene matches. This CDR3 has 15 residues. CDR3 sequence: CASSMSAGGWNEQFF. CDR3 sequence (DNA): TGTGCCAGTAGTATGTCGGCAGGGGGCTGGAATGAGCAGTTCTTC.

The chain combines TRBV9 with TRBJ2-1, with D possibly being TRBD2 (6 bases). The CDR3 is made up of 17 amino acids. The germline CDR1 and CDR2 sequences are SGDLS and YYNGEE. Trimming shortened V by 4 bases and J by 2 bases, and 19 bases separated the two germline ends. CDR3 region: CASSRRPAGQAYNEQFF. DNA for the CDR3: TGTGCCAGCAGCCGAAGGCCGGCGGGGCAAGCCTACAATGAGCAGTTCTTC.

This chain links TRBV14 with TRBJ1-4; D might be TRBD1 (6 bases). This CDR3 comprises 15 residues. Trimming shortened V by 0 bases and J by 8 bases, and 13 bases separated the two germline ends. CDR1 and CDR2 (germline): SGHDN, FVKESK. The CDR3 sequence is CASSQEWGLREKLFF. Written as DNA, the CDR3 is TGTGCCAGCAGCCAAGAATGGGGGCTGAGAGAAAAACTGTTTTTT.

The CDR3 DNA reads TGCGCCAGCAGCTTGGTAAGCACGGGGTCCTACGAGCAGTACTTC. Translating it yields CASSLVSTGSYEQYF. The chain recombines TRBV5-1 with TRBJ2-7, with D maybe TRBD2 (5 bases). Trimming pared 0 bases from V and 1 base from J, leaving 11 bases between. The CDR3 is 15 residues long. The germline gives CDR1 SGHRS, CDR2 YFSETQ.

V is TRBV6-4 and J is TRBJ2-5; 9 bases match TRBD1. The closer fit of TRBJ2-7 to the DNA end suggests the J call may be wrong. The CDR3 runs to 20 residues. Germline V gene sequence: CDR1 MRHNA, CDR2 SNTAGT. Written as DNA, the CDR3 is TGTGCCAGCAGTGACTCGAGGCTCTTCCGGGACAGGGCCTTCTCCTACGAGCAGTACTTC. This sequence encodes CASSDSRLFRDRAFSYEQYF.

The V gene is TRBV5-6, the J gene TRBJ2-7, with D possibly being TRBD1 (6 bases). This CDR3 contains 15 residues. Germline V gene data show CDR1 as SGHDT and CDR2 as YYEEEE. V gave up 2 bases and J gave up 1 base, with 13 bases separating them. This chain's CDR3 is CASSLTGLLSYEQYF. In DNA form, the CDR3 reads TGTGCCAGCAGCTTAACAGGGCTCCTATCCTACGAGCAGTACTTC. Drawing the rest from reference TRBV5-6 and TRBJ2-7, the complete variable domain is DAGVTQSPTHLIKTRGQQVTLRCSPKSGHDTVSWYQQALGQGPQFIFQYYEEEERQRGNFPDRFSGHQFPNYSSELNVNALLLGDSALYLCASSLTGLLSYEQYFGPGTRLTVT.

This clone was recorded once. The rearrangement joins TRBV14 to TRBJ2-1; D gene ambiguous. Germline assignment: CDR1 SGHDN and CDR2 FVKESK. The CDR3 runs 14 residues. Trimming shortened V by 2 bases and J by 3 bases, and 8 bases separated the two germline ends. The CDR3 here is CASSQRAGYNEQFF. The CDR3 DNA sequence: TGTGCCAGCAGCCAACGAGCAGGCTACAATGAGCAGTTCTTC. The whole variable domain, filled in from reference TRBV14 and TRBJ2-1, reads EAGVTQFPSHSVIEKGQTVTLRCDPISGHDNLYWYRRVMGKEIKFLLHFVKESKQDESGMPNNRFLAERTGGTYSTLKVQPAELEDSGVYFCASSQRAGYNEQFFGPGTRLTVL.

V is TRBV7-6 and J is TRBJ1-2; weak D call: TRBD1 (6 bases). V was cut by 2 bases and J by 4 bases, with 26 bases left in between. The CDR3 has 19 residues. Germline CDR1 and CDR2: SGHVS and FNYEAQ. CDR3 DNA sequence: TGTGCCAGCAGCTTATATGGCCAAAAGGGACACGGAGTCGGCTATGGCTACACCTTC. Translation gives CASSLYGQKGHGVGYGYTF.

The genes are TRBV6-5 and TRBJ2-7, with D hard to call. The V and J ends lost 3 bases and 4 bases respectively, with 13 bases between them. Germline-derived CDR1 and CDR2 are MNHEY and SVGAGI. CDR3 size: 14 residues. The chain's CDR3 is CASSYLPETYEQYF. CDR3 nucleotides: TGTGCCAGCAGTTATCTCCCAGAGACTTACGAGCAGTACTTC.

The chain joins TRBV21-1 to TRBJ2-2; the D call of TRBD2 is as the table states it, not checked on the DNA. TRBV21-1 is classified as a pseudogene. The length of the CDR3 is 15 residues. The CDR3 DNA sequence: TGTGCCAGCCTAGCGGGAGCCGTTAACACCGGGGAGCTGTTTTTT. It encodes CASLAGAVNTGELFF.

The gene calls are TRBV5-6 and TRBJ1-1; unclear D gene. V gave up 0 bases and J gave up 4 bases, with 13 bases separating them. Germline CDR1 is SGHDT and CDR2 is YYEEEE. CDR3 length: 15 amino acids. This chain's CDR3 is CASSLVGRPSTEAFF. DNA for the CDR3: TGTGCCAGCAGCTTGGTGGGCAGACCCTCCACTGAAGCTTTCTTT.

The DNA of the CDR3 is TGTGCCAGTAGTGGACAGGGTGACACCGGGGAGCTGTTTTTT. Its protein is CASSGQGDTGELFF. J is TRBJ2-2 and V is TRBV19, with 8 nucleotides matching TRBD1. Germline assignment: CDR1 LNHDA and CDR2 SQIVND (reference sequence). The CDR3 totals 14 residues. The trim removed 5 bases at V and 3 bases at J, leaving 2 bases unmatched.

The chain employs TRBV19 and TRBJ2-1; D gene ambiguous. This CDR3 is built from 12 residues. Looked up from germline, CDR1 is LNHDA and CDR2 is SQIVND (reference sequence). The ends were cut back, 5 bases at V and 6 bases at J, with 8 bases in the middle. The CDR3 nucleotides are TGTGCCAGTAGTTTGGCAAGCAATGAGCAGTTCTTC. Residues: CASSLASNEQFF.

The chain has TRBV6-1 and TRBJ1-2; D uncertain. CDR3 length: 15 amino acids. Per the germline V gene, CDR1 is MNHNS and CDR2 is SASEGT. Trimming pared 1 base from V and 1 base from J, leaving 10 bases between. As DNA, the CDR3 is TGTGCCAGCAGTGAAGGTGTAAGCGTTAACTATGGCTACACCTTC. This gives the protein CASSEGVSVNYGYTF.

V is TRBV28 and J is TRBJ2-5; tentative D call: TRBD2 (6 bases). The J call may be wrong; the DNA end is better matched by TRBJ2-7. Germline V gives CDR1 MDHEN, CDR2 SYDVKM. This CDR3 contains 16 residues. The CDR3 DNA follows: TGTGCCAGCAGTTTGCATACTAGCCTTAGCTCCTACGAGCAGTACTTC. As protein: CASSLHTSLSSYEQYF.

The chain combines TRBV25-1 with TRBJ1-2; D is undetermined. The CDR3 runs to 14 residues. With 1 base removed from V and 7 bases from J, the gap between germline ends came to 13 bases. From germline, CDR1 is MGHDK and CDR2 SYGVNS. DNA of the CDR3: TGTGCCAGCAGTGAATTTGAGAGGGAGGGTGGCTACACCTTC. It encodes CASSEFEREGGYTF.

The rearrangement uses TRBV29-1 and TRBJ2-3, with 8 bases matching TRBD2. The CDR3 is made up of 13 amino acids. Germline assignment: CDR1 SQVTM and CDR2 ANQGSEA. V shed 6 bases, J shed 0 bases, and the junction held 2 bases outside the gene matches. The CDR3 region has the DNA TGCAGCGTAGGCGGGAGGAGCACAGATACGCAGTATTTT. Encoded protein: CSVGGRSTDTQYF.

The rearrangement joins TRBV10-2 to TRBJ1-5, with a weak D call TRBD1 (6 bases). V lost 7 bases, J lost 5 bases, and 9 bases lay in between. CDR1 and CDR2 (germline): WSHSY, SAAADI. This CDR3 region has 12 residues. The CDR3 DNA reads TGCGCCAGCACCAGGGGTGATCAGCCCCAGCATTTT. Protein sequence: CASTRGDQPQHF.

The V and J genes are TRBV10-3 and TRBJ2-1; 15 nucleotides agree with TRBD2. V shed 2 bases, J shed 9 bases, and the junction held 5 bases outside the gene matches. This CDR3 contains 16 residues. Germline assignment: CDR1 ENHRY and CDR2 SYGVKD. DNA for the CDR3: TGTGCCATCAGTGAGCCTGGACTAGCGGGAGGGGGTGAGCAGTTCTTC. Translating it yields CAISEPGLAGGGEQFF.

The chain recombines TRBV23-1 with TRBJ2-7; D unclear. TRBV23-1 is annotated as an ORF whose role is uncertain. This CDR3 is built from 15 residues. The V gene lost 6 bases and the J gene lost 1 base, with 16 bases spanning the gap. CDR3 DNA: TGCGCCAGCAGCCACCTTCCGAGGCCGTCCTACGAGCAGTACTTC. Protein product: CASSHLPRPSYEQYF.

This clone was found a few times. The chain couples TRBV5-3 to TRBJ1-4; possible D gene TRBD1, 5 bases. Being an ORF, TRBV5-3 has a function that is uncertain. The CDR3 consists of 14 residues. The V and J ends lost 2 bases and 8 bases respectively, with 13 bases between them. This CDR3 reads CARSFHPGGEKLFF. For the CDR3, the DNA is TGTGCCAGAAGCTTTCATCCGGGGGGGGAAAAACTGTTTTTT.

The J gene is TRBJ2-2, the V gene TRBV9; TRBD2 matches at 9 bases. The germline gives CDR1 SGDLS, CDR2 YYNGEE. V lost 4 bases to trimming and J lost 3 bases; unmatched junction nucleotides: 4. The CDR3 has 15 residues. The CDR3 protein is CASSLSGSHTGELFF. The CDR3 region has the DNA TGTGCCAGCAGCCTTAGCGGGAGTCACACCGGGGAGCTGTTTTTT.

The J gene is TRBJ1-5, the V gene TRBV9; 8 positions agree with TRBD1. V shed 3 bases, J shed 8 bases, and the junction held 10 bases outside the gene matches. The CDR3 consists of 15 residues. Looked up from germline, CDR1 is SGDLS and CDR2 is YYNGEE. In nucleotides, the CDR3 is TGTGCCAGCAGCGCCAGACAGGGGTTTTGGGAGCCCCAGCATTTT. It encodes CASSARQGFWEPQHF. The complete variable domain, with remaining parts taken from reference TRBV9 and TRBJ1-5, reads DSGVTQTPKHLITATGQRVTLRCSPRSGDLSVYWYQQSLDQGLQFLIQYYNGEERAKGNILERFSAQQFPDLHSELNLSSLELGDSALYFCASSARQGFWEPQHFGDGTRLSIL.

The V call is TRBV18, the J call TRBJ2-7; 7 bases fit TRBD1. Germline trimming cut 0 bases from V and 7 bases from J; bases unmatched to any gene: 9. The CDR3 spans 15 residues. CDR1 and CDR2 from the germline V gene are KGHSH and LQKENI. The CDR3 is CASSPPDRLRGEQYF. The CDR3 region has the DNA TGTGCCAGCTCACCACCGGACAGGCTCCGCGGGGAGCAGTACTTC.

J is TRBJ2-7 and V is TRBV5-1; 8 bases are shared with TRBD2. This CDR3 comprises 16 residues. V lost 0 bases to trimming and J lost 4 bases; unmatched junction nucleotides: 9. Germline values: CDR1 SGHRS, CDR2 YFSETQ. CDR3 DNA: TGCGCCAGCAGCTTGGGGACTAGCCTTTTTGGTTACGAGCAGTACTTC. This sequence encodes CASSLGTSLFGYEQYF.